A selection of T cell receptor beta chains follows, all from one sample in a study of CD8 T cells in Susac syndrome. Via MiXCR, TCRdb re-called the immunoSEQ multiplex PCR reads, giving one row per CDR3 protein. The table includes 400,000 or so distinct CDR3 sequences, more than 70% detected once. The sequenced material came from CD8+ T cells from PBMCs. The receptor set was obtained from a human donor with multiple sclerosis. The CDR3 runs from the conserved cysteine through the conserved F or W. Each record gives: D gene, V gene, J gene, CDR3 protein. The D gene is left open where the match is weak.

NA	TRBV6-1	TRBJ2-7	CASHKGGTYEQYF
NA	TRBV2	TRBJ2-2	CASSESGELFF
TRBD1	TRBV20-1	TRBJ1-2	CSAISGTEKLYGYTF
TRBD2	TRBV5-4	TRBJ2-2	CASSSSAGEYTGELFF
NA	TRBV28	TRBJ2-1	CASGVGGGNNEQFF
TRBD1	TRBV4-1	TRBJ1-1	CASSQSGGENTEAFF
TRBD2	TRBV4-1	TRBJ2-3	CASSQGGLMRDTQYF
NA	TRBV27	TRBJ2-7	CASSPGSPQSYEQYF
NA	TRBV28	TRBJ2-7	CATKLVAEQYF
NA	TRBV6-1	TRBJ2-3	CASSEEVAALSTDTQYF
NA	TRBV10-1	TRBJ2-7	CASSDLGLGYEQYF
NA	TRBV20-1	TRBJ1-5	CSARSIGEAQPQHF
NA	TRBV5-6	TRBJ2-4	CASSLARGSGAKNIQYF
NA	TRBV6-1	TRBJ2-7	CASSGGSSYEQYF
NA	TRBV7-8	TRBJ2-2	CASSLHSANTGELFF
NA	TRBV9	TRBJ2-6	CASSVPVTNVLTF
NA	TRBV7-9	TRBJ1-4	CASSLVPGEEYNEKLFF
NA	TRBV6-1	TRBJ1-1	CASLRGGTEAFF
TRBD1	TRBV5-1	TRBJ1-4	CASSPGQGAPTGGKLFF
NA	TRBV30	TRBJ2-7	CAWSFGTTYEQYF
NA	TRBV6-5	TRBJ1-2	CASSYGEGYGYTF
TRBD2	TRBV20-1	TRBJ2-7	CSARPLAGGAYEQYF
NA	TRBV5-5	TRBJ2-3	CASSLWVGTDTQYF
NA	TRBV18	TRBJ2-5	CASSPGAQETQYF
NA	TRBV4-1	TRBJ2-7	CASSPSGAGYEQYF
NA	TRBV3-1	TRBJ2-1	CASSHLGSSYNEQFF
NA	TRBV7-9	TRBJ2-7	CASSLDEMPYEQYF
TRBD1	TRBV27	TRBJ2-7	CASSPIPGQAYGQYF
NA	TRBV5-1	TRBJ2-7	CASRLVASYEQYF
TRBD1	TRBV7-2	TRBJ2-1	CASSPDRGVYNEQFF
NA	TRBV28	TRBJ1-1	CASSLSWESFTEAFF
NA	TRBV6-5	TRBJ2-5	CASSYSRGPETQYF
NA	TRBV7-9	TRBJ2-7	CASSPQDSYEQYF
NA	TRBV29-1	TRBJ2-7	CSVEETYEQYF
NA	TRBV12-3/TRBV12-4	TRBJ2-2	CASSFRGGELFF
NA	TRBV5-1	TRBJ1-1	CASSVMTGGVNTEAFF
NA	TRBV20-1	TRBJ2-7	CSARDSYF
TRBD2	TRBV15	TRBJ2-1	CATLGTSGTYNEQFF
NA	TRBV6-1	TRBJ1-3	CASSVWTSGNTIYF
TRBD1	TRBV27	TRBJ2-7	CASSPRTGSVTYEQYF
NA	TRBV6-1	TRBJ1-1	CASSDVKGADTEAFF
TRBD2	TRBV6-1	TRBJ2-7	CVSSEAANPAGAYEQYF
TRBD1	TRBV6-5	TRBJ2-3	CASSYTLEPGQGMDTQYF
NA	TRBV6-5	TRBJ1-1	CASSPLRGMNTEAFF
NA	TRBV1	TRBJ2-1	CTSSPQAGGLIEQFF
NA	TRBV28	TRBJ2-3	CASRLTQVPDTQYF
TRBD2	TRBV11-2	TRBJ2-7	CASSLDGLGLDVYEQYF
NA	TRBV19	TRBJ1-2	CASSGGGYTF
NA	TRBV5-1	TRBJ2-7	CASSLAKGAANSYEQYF
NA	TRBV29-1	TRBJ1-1	CSVIRGSGTEAFF
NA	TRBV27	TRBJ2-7	CASSLGQTYEQYF
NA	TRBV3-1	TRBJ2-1	CASSHPSVSSYNEQFF
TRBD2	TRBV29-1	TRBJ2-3	CSVEVISTSADTQYF
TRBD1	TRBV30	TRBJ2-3	CAWGQGVSTDTQYF
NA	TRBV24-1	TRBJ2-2	CATSDSSAGELFF